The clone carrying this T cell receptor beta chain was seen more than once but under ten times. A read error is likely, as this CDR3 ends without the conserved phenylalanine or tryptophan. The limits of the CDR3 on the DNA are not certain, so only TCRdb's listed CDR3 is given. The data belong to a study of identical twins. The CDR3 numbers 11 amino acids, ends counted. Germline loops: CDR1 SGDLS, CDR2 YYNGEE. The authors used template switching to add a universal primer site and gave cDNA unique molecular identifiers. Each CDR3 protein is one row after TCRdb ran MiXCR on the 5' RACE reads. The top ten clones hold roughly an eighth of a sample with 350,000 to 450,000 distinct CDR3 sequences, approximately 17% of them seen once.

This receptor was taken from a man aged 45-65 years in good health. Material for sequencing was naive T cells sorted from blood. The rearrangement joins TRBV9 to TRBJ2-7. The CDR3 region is CASSVVDTDKD.